This T cell receptor beta chain was sequenced in a study of control samples from healthy donors and cancer patients. The CDR3 has 15 residues. The V gene's germline CDR1 is MNHEY and CDR2 SVGAGI. V lost 2 bases and J 0 bases, leaving 8 bases between the germline ends. Sequencing was performed with immunoSEQ multiplex PCR; in TCRdb, only in-frame clones are kept and a portion is missing. The table shows about 120,000 clones, with approximately 90% occurring only once. The sample taken for sequencing was PBMCs. The origin of this receptor is a woman aged 60-75 years with lung cancer. This chain uses TRBV6-5 with TRBJ1-3; D gene uncertain. CDR3 sequence: CASSYSDNSGNTIYF. The CDR3 DNA follows: TGTGCCAGCAGTTACAGCGATAACTCTGGAAACACCATATATTTT.